This T cell receptor beta chain appears in the sequencing data of a study of regulatory T cells in long-lasting Graves disease (dated by TCRdb to about 2021). As for the study more broadly: Persistent Graves' disease was defined as antithyroid drug treatment for over 5 years with persistently positive TSH receptor autoantibodies. Antithyroid drugs had been taken for approximately 9.7 years on average by persistent Graves' disease patients in the clinical cohort. Peripheral blood TCR sequencing and RNA sequencing compared persistent Graves' disease patients with newly diagnosed Graves' disease patients. The study took place in China and was registered as a clinical trial. TCR sequencing covered roughly 13 persistent and around 20 newly diagnosed Graves' disease patients, about 35 samples in total. Overall study results and their limits: TRBV28, TRBJ1-2 and TRBJ2-5 were preferentially used in persistent disease, while TRBV20-1 and TRBJ2-1 were favored in newly diagnosed disease. Lower TCR Shannon entropy and fewer highly expanded clones were observed in persistent Graves' disease patients than in newly diagnosed patients, which suggested clonal expansion. Only the TCR beta chain was sequenced and analyzed. Because the primary lesion, thyroid tissue, could not be accessed, the study looked at peripheral blood alone. Persistent patients shared more public clonotypes among themselves (under 3,000) than newly diagnosed patients did (roughly 920). The small sample size was acknowledged by the authors as a limitation that may reduce accuracy.

This clonotype has a handful of counts. No cognate antigen has been identified for it. The junction departs from the called germline gene at one end, perhaps through a read error. Per the publication, the time point label means: persistent/refractory GD, antithyroid drugs over 5 years with positive TRAb. For both TCR sequencing and RNA sequencing, RNA was extracted from PBMCs using TRIzol. Graves' disease was diagnosed according to American Thyroid Association guidelines. Patients for the study were recruited at an endocrinology department in Xi'an, China. Each patient gave approximately 9 milliliters of peripheral blood, collected in an EDTA anticoagulant tube. PBMCs were isolated by Ficoll Paque Plus density gradient separation without further T cell sorting. RNA quality was checked with an Agilent 2100 Bioanalyzer and agarose gel, and concentration with a NanoDrop 2000. The library was prepared using multiplex PCR. The sequencer was an Illumina HiSeq 4000. iRepertoire HTBI primers and Arm-PCR amplification of CDR3 regions were used to construct TCR beta libraries. Before sequencing, the PCR products underwent gel purification. The source study handled its data this way. Gene usage analysis of CDR3 amino acid clonotypes used the 60 to 80 TRBV and around 13 TRBJ segments found across samples. Filtered high-quality paired reads were merged into contigs using COPE and FqMerger. BLAST was used to align contigs to IMGT TRBV, TRBD and TRBJ reference genes, and CDR3 was defined according to IMGT. Any clonotype with a frequency above 0.1% was classified as a highly expanded clone. Shannon entropy served as the measure of repertoire diversity, while the Gini coefficient captured V-J evenness. A clonotype was considered public if more than one individual shared it. TCRdb handled the public reads itself, with Q25 trimming in fastp and clone calling in MiXCR, and kept productive beta chains. A single entry per CDR3 protein holds the most common genes and DNA from its merged rows. It is TCRdb's table, rather than the study itself, that gives the V and J calls and clone size. The sample data list fewer than 550,000 distinct CDR3 sequences, and roughly 21% of these were observed just once. In total, the top ten clones hold roughly 7.7% of the sample.

The germline V gene (reference sequence) provides CDR1 LNHDA and CDR2 SQIVND. Taken from cysteine to phenylalanine, the CDR3 has 15 residues. The entry retains the CDR3 DNA only, 45 bases that are in frame from base 1. The specimen comprised peripheral blood mononuclear cells (PBMCs), sampled when the disease was refractory, from a patient treated with antithyroid drugs. The chain employs TRBV19 and TRBJ2-7; TRBD2 aligns with 7 central bases. This sequence was found in a female donor with Graves disease. The DNA reads TGTGCCAGTAGCATAGCGGGCACCCTCTCCTACGAGCAGTACTTC. Its translation is CASSIAGTLSYEQYF.